These 19 T cell receptor beta chains originate from one sample sequenced in a study of T cell changes during pregnancy in multiple sclerosis (dated by TCRdb to the late 2010s). Library construction relied on the immunoSEQ multiplex PCR assay. TCRdb's version of the immuneACCESS table is confined to in-frame rearrangements and falls short of the full clone set. An unresolved V gene accounts for under half of the shortfall where checked; the remainder is of unknown origin. The sample table records about 66,000 clones; approximately 90% of these occur just once. The ten largest clones capture 1.5% of the sample. The material sequenced was peripheral blood, taken in the third trimester of pregnancy. The source is a female donor with multiple sclerosis, enrolled in a pregnancy study.

V usage is TRBV12-5 and J usage is TRBJ2-3, with 11 bases lining up with TRBD2. V gave up 1 base and J gave up 6 bases; unmatched junction bases: 15. The CDR3 totals 19 residues. The germline gives CDR1 LGHNT, CDR2 FRNRAP. This CDR3 is CASGLGRLTGLADRDTQYF. The CDR3 DNA is TGTGCTAGTGGTTTGGGTAGGTTGACGGGACTAGCGGATAGGGATACGCAGTATTTT.

V gene TRBV5-1 combines with J gene TRBJ1-1, with 10 positions matching TRBD1. CDR1 is SGHRS and CDR2 is YFSETQ in the germline V gene. This CDR3 is 16 amino acids long. V gave up 3 bases and J gave up 9 bases; unmatched junction bases: 14. DNA for the CDR3: TGCGCCAGCAGCTCGGCACTGACAGGGGGCGCATCCCAAGCTTTCTTT. Translated: CASSSALTGGASQAFF.

This sequence joins TRBV18 and TRBJ1-4; D not resolved. Germline loops: CDR1 KGHSH, CDR2 LQKENI. The CDR3 spans 13 residues. The V gene lost 2 bases and the J gene lost 8 bases, with 9 bases spanning the gap. CDR3 DNA: TGTGCCAGCTCACCAGGGCAGGAAGAAAAACTGTTTTTT. Translating gives CASSPGQEEKLFF.

The V gene is TRBV6-5, the J gene TRBJ1-1; 9 nucleotides align to TRBD1. From germline, CDR1 is MNHEY and CDR2 SVGAGI. The V gene end was trimmed by 8 bases and the J gene end by 5 bases; junction bases not matched to a gene: 6. This CDR3 has 13 amino acids. CDR3 in DNA: TGTGCCAGCCATCGACAGGGGGGAACTGAAGCTTTCTTT. As protein: CASHRQGGTEAFF.

This clone was seen a few times. The V call is TRBV30, the J call TRBJ1-1, with D possibly TRBD1 on 5 matching bases. The germline CDR1 and CDR2 sequences are GTSNPN and SVGIG (reference sequence). The CDR3 is 14 amino acids. The V end lost 4 bases, the J end lost 3 bases, and 15 bases lay between the germline ends. CDR3 bases: TGTGCCTGGACTATTGGGGGGATGCACACTGAAGCTTTCTTT. It specifies CAWTIGGMHTEAFF.

V usage is TRBV30 and J usage is TRBJ2-7; TRBD2 might be the D (5 bases). Germline-derived CDR1 and CDR2 are GTSNPN and SVGIG (reference sequence). V was cut by 0 bases and J by 3 bases, with 12 bases left in between. This CDR3 is built from 14 residues. The CDR3 region is CAWSVEGTFYEQYF. The DNA for the CDR3 is TGTGCCTGGAGTGTCGAGGGAACCTTCTACGAGCAGTACTTC.

The chain joins TRBV7-7 to TRBJ1-6; tentative D call: TRBD1 (5 bases). The germline V gene has CDR1 SSHAT and CDR2 FNYEAQ (reference sequence). V was cut by 1 base and J by 10 bases, with 14 bases left in between. The CDR3 has 15 amino acids. DNA of the CDR3: TGTGCCAGCAGCTTAGAGGGACCCGGGAGGTCACCCCTCCACTTT. This translates into CASSLEGPGRSPLHF.

The chain has TRBV18 and TRBJ1-1, with D maybe TRBD1 (5 bases). The germline V gene has CDR1 KGHSH and CDR2 LQKENI. The CDR3 has 16 residues. With 2 bases removed from V and 2 bases from J, the gap between germline ends came to 15 bases. The CDR3 nucleotides read TGTGCCAGCTCACCATACTTGGTGACAGATAACACTGAAGCTTTCTTT. It specifies CASSPYLVTDNTEAFF.

V usage is TRBV5-8 and J usage is TRBJ1-1; the D gene is possibly TRBD1 (5 bases). The CDR3 loop spans 14 amino acids. V was clipped by 2 bases and J by 0 bases, with 8 bases between them. Germline CDR1 and CDR2: SGHTS and YDEGEE. CDR3 DNA sequence: TGTGCCAGCAGCTTCGACAGACTGAACACTGAAGCTTTCTTT. Encoded protein: CASSFDRLNTEAFF.

In DNA form, the CDR3 reads TGTGCCAGCAGCTGGACGGACAGGGGTCACCGTGAGCAGTTCTTC. Residues: CASSWTDRGHREQFF. The chain joins TRBV5-6 to TRBJ2-1; 9 bases map to TRBD1. CDR1 SGHDT and CDR2 YYEEEE come from the germline V gene. CDR3 length: 15 amino acids. The V and J ends lost 3 bases and 9 bases, in that order; junction bases with no gene match: 10.

The chain recombines TRBV12-5 with TRBJ1-4, with D possibly being TRBD1 (6 bases). V lost 0 bases, J lost 4 bases, and 9 bases lay in between. CDR1 and CDR2 (germline): LGHNT, FRNRAP. The CDR3 has 15 residues. In nucleotides, the CDR3 is TGTGCTAGTGGTTTGGTACTACAGGGTAATGAAAAACTGTTTTTT. It encodes CASGLVLQGNEKLFF.

This sequence joins TRBV19 and TRBJ1-5, with 7 bases aligning to TRBD1. This CDR3 has 13 residues. V shed 1 base and J 6 bases; nucleotides not matched to a gene: 0. The V gene's germline CDR1 is LNHDA and CDR2 SQIVND (reference sequence). CDR3 amino acids: CASSIAGGQPQHF. The CDR3 DNA is TGTGCCAGTAGTATAGCAGGGGGTCAGCCCCAGCATTTT.

V usage is TRBV29-1 and J usage is TRBJ1-3, with 9 bases fitting TRBD1. V gave up 6 bases and J gave up 3 bases; unmatched junction bases: 6. The CDR3 is 14 amino acids. Germline V gene sequence: CDR1 SQVTM, CDR2 ANQGSEA. The CDR3, as DNA: TGCAGCGTGACAGGGGGGGGAAATGGAAACACCATATATTTT. Its translation: CSVTGGGNGNTIYF.

The chain joins TRBV2 to TRBJ1-1; D is unresolved. The ends were cut back, 1 base at V and 5 bases at J, with 11 bases in the middle. The CDR3 loop spans 14 amino acids. Germline-derived CDR1 and CDR2 are SNHLY and FYNNEI. Written as DNA, the CDR3 is TGTGCCAGCAGTGAAGGCGGGCCGGGGACTGAAGCTTTCTTT. This encodes CASSEGGPGTEAFF.

V gene TRBV27 combines with J gene TRBJ2-7, with 8 nucleotides matching TRBD1. J was trimmed by 0 bases and V by 5 bases; bases with no gene match: 6. Germline V lookup: CDR1 MNHEY, CDR2 SMNVEV (reference sequence). This CDR3 has 15 amino acids. In DNA, the CDR3 is TGTGCCAGCAGTACGGTGGGACAGGACTCCTACGAGCAGTACTTC. Translation gives CASSTVGQDSYEQYF.

The V and J genes are TRBV21-1 and TRBJ2-4; the D call of TRBD1 is as the table states it, not checked on the DNA. TRBV21-1 is a pseudogene locus. The CDR3 is 19 residues long. Here the CDR3 DNA reads TGTGCCAGCAGCAAAGGGACAGGGCCGCCACCAGGAGCCAAAAACATTCAGTACTTC. Protein product: CASSKGTGPPPGAKNIQYF.

This chain links TRBV30 with TRBJ2-1; 7 nucleotides align to TRBD2. CDR3 length: 13 amino acids. The germline CDR1 and CDR2 sequences are GTSNPN and SVGIG (reference sequence). Losses at the gene ends were 2 bases for V and 10 bases for J; bases not matched to a gene: 8. The CDR3, as DNA: TGTGCCTGGAGTTCCGGCGGGGGTAAAGAGCAGTTCTTC. Translating it yields CAWSSGGGKEQFF.

The chain is built from TRBV6-5 and TRBJ1-2, with no clear D. The germline V gene encodes CDR1 MNHEY and CDR2 SVGAGI. The CDR3 has 13 amino acids. V lost 8 bases, J lost 1 base, and 11 bases lay in between. The CDR3 region has the DNA TGTGCCAGCGGGGAGAGGAGTAACTATGGCTACACCTTC. The encoded protein is CASGERSNYGYTF.

The genes are TRBV9 and TRBJ2-7; 8 nucleotides agree with TRBD1. After removal of 3 bases from V and 2 bases from J, the junction contained 7 bases not matched to a gene. The CDR3 is 15 amino acids. Germline CDR1 reads SGDLS; CDR2 reads YYNGEE. CDR3 in DNA: TGTGCCAGCAGCGCTGGACAGGGTTCGGCCTACGAGCAGTACTTC. This encodes CASSAGQGSAYEQYF.